Below, one TCR beta chain is given with its context. Its antigen is undetermined. Between the trimmed V and J ends, which lost 0 bases and 6 bases, there was a span of 12 bases. The CDR3 is 14 residues long. Germline CDR1 and CDR2: MNHEY and SVGEGT. These data belong to a study of blood T cells in healthy people across ages. Notes on the study in general: PBMC samples, being unsorted, prevented any conclusive comparison of naive and antigen-experienced cells. Per million T cells, TCR beta diversity dropped roughly linearly as age increased.

Primed by a sample-barcoded 5' primer and a J-beta primer mix, a second PCR proceeded for roughly 6 to 12 cycles. TCRdb redid the calling of the 5' RACE reads with MiXCR, one entry per CDR3 protein. Among a few hundred thousand distinct CDR3 sequences listed, around 27% were seen once. These same data were also listed under a study on T cells of mothers and their children. That investigation notes: At about 1.5 ug per 15 ul, all of the extracted RNA went into cDNA synthesis.

Specimen: blood. The sequence derives from a boy younger than 10 in good health. V gene TRBV6-2 or TRBV6-3 combines with J gene TRBJ2-7, with D maybe TRBD1 (5 bases). The CDR3 sequence is CASSYSGRVGEQYF. For the CDR3, the DNA is TGTGCCAGCAGTTACTCCGGCAGGGTTGGCGAGCAGTACTTC.